The 32 T cell receptor beta chains below all came from one sample that was sequenced in a study of blood T cell repertoires in COVID-19. TCRdb's copy holds only in-frame clones and misses some; the assay was immunoSEQ multiplex PCR. The table has nearly 100,000 clones, roughly 84% seen once; the top ten hold 17%. Material: peripheral blood. The receptors were gathered from a woman aged 55-70 years with acute or convalescent COVID-19.

The genes are TRBV19 and TRBJ1-5; D not resolved. In germline, CDR1 is LNHDA, CDR2 SQIVND (reference sequence). The CDR3 covers 15 residues. V was trimmed by 5 bases and J by 7 bases, leaving 18 bases between them. DNA of the CDR3: TGTGCCAGTAGTCAGAGGAGAGATGTTGTGCAGCCCCAGCATTTT. It encodes CASSQRRDVVQPQHF.

V is TRBV7-6 and J is TRBJ1-2; maybe TRBD1 (6 bases). The germline V gene has CDR1 SGHVS and CDR2 FNYEAQ. Trimming cost V 4 bases and J 2 bases, with 29 bases left between them. The CDR3 has 20 amino acids. The chain's CDR3 is CASSWCVEQGTGKENYGYTF. CDR3 coding DNA: TGTGCCAGCAGCTGGTGTGTCGAACAGGGTACAGGAAAAGAAAACTATGGCTACACCTTC.

Only one count was recorded for this clone. J is TRBJ1-1 and V is TRBV4-2, with unresolved D. Looked up from germline, CDR1 is LGHNA and CDR2 is YNFKEQ. CDR3 length: 13 residues. The V and J ends lost 1 base and 3 bases respectively, with 6 bases between them. DNA of the CDR3: TGTGCCAGCAGCCAAGTACGGGACACTGAAGCTTTCTTT. Translation gives CASSQVRDTEAFF.

The rearrangement joins TRBV9 to TRBJ2-2; tentative D call: TRBD1 (6 bases). CDR1 is SGDLS and CDR2 is YYNGEE in the germline V gene. There are 15 residues in the CDR3. Deletions cut 2 bases from V and 1 base from J, with 9 bases between. The CDR3 DNA reads TGTGCCAGCAGCGTCCGGGACAAGAACACCGGGGAGCTGTTTTTT. Its translation: CASSVRDKNTGELFF.

The chain combines TRBV5-1 with TRBJ1-5, with 7 bases that match TRBD1. Trimming cost V 4 bases and J 4 bases; bases outside gene matches: 11. There are 16 residues in the CDR3. CDR1 is SGHRS and CDR2 is YFSETQ in the germline V gene. CDR3 bases: TGCGCCAGCAGCCCCAGCGGTGGGACAGTTAATCAGCCCCAGCATTTT. It yields the protein CASSPSGGTVNQPQHF.

The chain employs TRBV27 and TRBJ2-6; 7 nucleotides agree with TRBD1. The CDR3 extends over 17 amino acids. From germline, CDR1 is MNHEY and CDR2 SMNVEV (reference sequence). V lost 4 bases and J lost 5; bases outside the gene matches: 11. The CDR3 sequence is CASSSITQGPRANVLTF. DNA for the CDR3: TGTGCCAGCAGTTCCATCACACAGGGGCCCAGGGCCAACGTCCTGACTTTC.

V and J are TRBV5-1 and TRBJ2-7; 8 nucleotides agree with TRBD2. Unmatched junction bases numbered 5, after V lost 2 bases and J lost 1 base. Germline-derived CDR1 and CDR2 are SGHRS and YFSETQ. CDR3 length: 15 amino acids. Here the CDR3 DNA reads TGCGCCAGCAGCTTACGTAGCGGGGCTTCCTACGAGCAGTACTTC. Translated, it gives CASSLRSGASYEQYF. Combining the CDR3 with reference TRBV5-1 and TRBJ2-7 gives the whole variable domain KAGVTQTPRYLIKTRGQQVTLSCSPISGHRSVSWYQQTPGQGLQFLFEYFSETQRNKGNFPGRFSGRQFSNSRSEMNVSTLELGDSALYLCASSLRSGASYEQYFGPGTRLTVT.

This clone was counted a single time. The V and J genes are TRBV7-2 and TRBJ1-4; the D gene is possibly TRBD1 (5 bases). V was pared by 0 bases and J by 10 bases, with 15 bases between. The CDR3 spans 15 residues. Germline V gene data show CDR1 as SGHTA and CDR2 as FQGNSA. CDR3 amino acids: CASSLAPGGGGKLFF. The CDR3 nucleotides are TGTGCCAGCAGCTTAGCTCCAGGTGGGGGGGGAAAACTGTTTTTT.

The chain uses TRBV4-3 and TRBJ2-3; TRBD2 matches 7 bases. This CDR3 is built from 14 residues. V gave up 7 bases and J gave up 0 bases; unmatched junction bases: 4. Germline CDR1 reads LGHNA; CDR2 reads YSLEER. CDR3: CASKSGASTDTQYF. The CDR3 region has the DNA TGCGCCAGCAAAAGCGGGGCCAGCACAGATACGCAGTATTTT.

Only one count was recorded for this clone. The rearrangement joins TRBV6-5 to TRBJ2-1; 7 bases map to TRBD1. The length of the CDR3 is 13 residues. The ends lost 5 bases at V and 9 bases at J; junction bases unmatched: 7. Germline V gene sequence: CDR1 MNHEY, CDR2 SVGAGI. As DNA, the CDR3 is TGTGCCAGCAGTAAGACAGGGAATTTTGAGCAGTTCTTC. This gives the protein CASSKTGNFEQFF.

This clone is a singleton in its sample. The chain employs TRBV7-6 and TRBJ1-1; no clear D. The CDR3 has 14 amino acids. Trimming cost V 2 bases and J 2 bases, with 9 bases left between them. The germline gives CDR1 SGHVS, CDR2 FNYEAQ. For the CDR3, the DNA is TGTGCCAGCAGCTTATCTGGCACCAACACTGAAGCTTTCTTT. It translates to CASSLSGTNTEAFF.

The chain uses TRBV4-1 and TRBJ1-6; 7 bases align to TRBD1. CDR1 is MGHRA and CDR2 is YSYEKL in the germline V gene. The ends lost 4 bases at V and 5 bases at J; junction bases unmatched: 11. CDR3 length: 17 amino acids. The CDR3 DNA sequence: TGCGCCAGCAGCCGAACCTACCGGGACAGCGATAATTCACCCCTCCACTTT. This codes for CASSRTYRDSDNSPLHF.

The chain employs TRBV29-1 and TRBJ1-2; D remains unclear. The CDR3 runs to 13 residues. The ends were cut back, 1 base at V and 3 bases at J, with 9 bases in the middle. In germline, CDR1 is SQVTM, CDR2 ANQGSEA. The CDR3 sequence: CSVEGGNDYGYTF. The CDR3 DNA follows: TGCAGCGTTGAAGGAGGGAACGACTATGGCTACACCTTC.

This clone was observed a few times. J is TRBJ2-7 and V is TRBV7-2, with TRBD2 as a possible D gene (7 bases). Germline values: CDR1 SGHTA, CDR2 FQGNSA. Trimming shortened V by 1 base and J by 5 bases, and 12 bases separated the two germline ends. The CDR3 totals 14 residues. The CDR3 protein is CASSLGMGGHEQYF. For the CDR3, the DNA is TGTGCCAGCAGCTTAGGGATGGGGGGGCACGAGCAGTACTTC.

The rearrangement joins TRBV7-9 to TRBJ1-4; D is uncertain. Germline CDR1 reads SEHNR; CDR2 reads FQNEAQ (reference sequence). V lost 5 bases to trimming and J lost 5 bases, with 12 bases between them. The CDR3 has 14 amino acids. CDR3 amino acids: CASSAGDNNEKLFF. The CDR3 region has the DNA TGTGCCAGCAGCGCGGGAGACAACAATGAAAAACTGTTTTTT.

The chain couples TRBV7-2 to TRBJ2-7; D may be TRBD1 (6 bases). The CDR3 is 13 residues long. The V gene lost 3 bases and the J gene lost 4 bases, with 10 bases spanning the gap. Per germline, CDR1 SGHTA and CDR2 FQGNSA. CDR3 in amino acids: CASSLTGTYEQYF. The CDR3, as DNA: TGTGCCAGCAGCTTGACAGGTACTTACGAGCAGTACTTC.

V is TRBV27 and J is TRBJ1-1, with 9 bases that match TRBD1. Germline V gene sequence: CDR1 MNHEY, CDR2 SMNVEV (reference sequence). This CDR3 is built from 13 residues. Trimming took 7 bases from V and 6 from J; bases not matched to a gene: 6. CDR3 nucleotide sequence: TGTGCCAGCACGGGACAGGGCCTTGCTGAAGCTTTCTTT. Its protein is CASTGQGLAEAFF.

This clone occurred once. In DNA, the CDR3 is TGTGCCTGGAGTAGGGGGGGAACCATGAACACTGAAGCTTTCTTT. This gives the protein CAWSRGGTMNTEAFF. This chain links TRBV30 with TRBJ1-1, with a weak D call TRBD1 (6 bases). The CDR3 is 15 residues long. Germline values: CDR1 GTSNPN, CDR2 SVGIG (reference sequence). Trimming shortened V by 2 bases and J by 0 bases, and 13 bases separated the two germline ends.

This clone is a singleton in its sample. The J gene is TRBJ2-1, the V gene TRBV5-1; TRBD2 is a possible D gene (5 bases). CDR1 and CDR2 from the germline V gene are SGHRS and YFSETQ. V shed 3 bases and J shed 9 bases, with 25 bases lying between them. CDR3 length: 17 amino acids. The CDR3 spells CASSSRGPNQVIGEQFF. The DNA for the CDR3 is TGCGCCAGCAGCTCCCGCGGGCCTAATCAGGTCATCGGTGAGCAGTTCTTC.

This chain links TRBV27 with TRBJ2-1, with D possibly matching TRBD2 (5 bases). Trimming removed 6 bases from V and 1 base from J, with 16 bases in between. The CDR3 contains 16 residues. The germline gives CDR1 MNHEY, CDR2 SMNVEV (reference sequence). The CDR3: CASSLTLALSYNEQFF. CDR3 DNA sequence: TGTGCCAGCAGCTTGACGCTAGCATTATCCTACAATGAGCAGTTCTTC.

This clone has at least ten counts. The gene calls are TRBV9 and TRBJ1-6; 9 bases fit TRBD1. There are 15 residues in the CDR3. Germline trimming cut 3 bases from V and 7 bases from J; bases unmatched to any gene: 5. Per the germline V gene, CDR1 is SGDLS and CDR2 is YYNGEE. The CDR3 spells CASSATGTGNSPLHF. CDR3 bases: TGTGCCAGCAGCGCGACCGGGACAGGGAATTCACCCCTCCACTTT.

This rearrangement joins TRBV6-2 or TRBV6-3 to TRBJ2-3; 10 bases fit TRBD1. The ends lost 2 bases at V and 2 bases at J; junction bases unmatched: 7. This CDR3 contains 17 residues. CDR1 is MNHEY, CDR2 SVGEGT, per germline. The chain's CDR3 is CASSYTPGTGDTDTQYF. DNA of the CDR3: TGTGCCAGCAGTTACACCCCCGGGACAGGGGACACAGATACGCAGTATTTT.

The chain joins TRBV24-1 to TRBJ2-7, with 7 positions matching TRBD1. J was trimmed by 0 bases and V by 4 bases; bases with no gene match: 5. Germline-derived CDR1 and CDR2 are KGHDR and SFDVKD. The CDR3 is 15 amino acids. The CDR3 is CATSDRTGVSYEQYF. CDR3 coding DNA: TGTGCCACCAGTGACCGGACAGGTGTCTCCTACGAGCAGTACTTC.

The chain carries TRBV7-9 and TRBJ2-5, with TRBD1 as a possible D gene (5 bases). CDR3 length: 15 residues. V was cut by 4 bases and J by 0 bases, with 12 bases left in between. The germline V gene encodes CDR1 SEHNR and CDR2 FQNEAQ (reference sequence). The CDR3 nucleotides are TGTGCCAGCAGCTCGTGGACACTTTACCAAGAGACCCAGTACTTC. It yields the protein CASSSWTLYQETQYF.

This clone was observed once. The chain employs TRBV12-3 or TRBV12-4 and TRBJ1-4, with a weak D call TRBD1 (5 bases). The CDR3 contains 12 residues. The germline V and J ends were trimmed by 7 bases and 8 bases, with 11 bases remaining between them. CDR3 coding DNA: TGTGCCAGCAACCAGGGTTACGAAAAACTGTTTTTT. This encodes CASNQGYEKLFF.

This chain connects TRBV4-3 to TRBJ2-2; tentative D call: TRBD2 (6 bases). The CDR3 loop spans 15 amino acids. V lost 4 bases, J lost 6 bases, and 15 bases lay in between. The germline V gene encodes CDR1 LGHNA and CDR2 YSLEER. The chain's CDR3 is CASSLSGVGSGELFF. The CDR3 DNA is TGCGCCAGCAGCCTGTCGGGGGTGGGGTCCGGGGAGCTGTTTTTT.

This chain joins TRBV4-2 and TRBJ2-5, with 9 bases matching TRBD1. CDR1 and CDR2 (germline): LGHNA, YNFKEQ. This CDR3 contains 16 residues. J gave up 4 bases and V 5 bases, and 11 bases lay outside the gene matches. The CDR3 here is CASSSQTGGTTETQYF. The CDR3 bases are TGTGCCAGCAGCTCTCAGACAGGGGGAACTACAGAGACCCAGTACTTC.

This clone was recorded only once. The J gene is TRBJ1-1, the V gene TRBV19; D call uncertain. The germline V gene has CDR1 LNHDA and CDR2 SQIVND (reference sequence). This CDR3 region has 13 residues. Trimming removed 7 bases at V and 1 base at J, with 10 bases between. In nucleotides, the CDR3 is TGTGCCAGTACCGGAGGAAAGAACACTGAAGCTTTCTTT. This codes for CASTGGKNTEAFF.

This rearrangement joins TRBV14 to TRBJ2-7; D is perhaps TRBD2 (6 bases). The ends were cut back, 1 base at V and 4 bases at J, with 17 bases in the middle. The germline V gene has CDR1 SGHDN and CDR2 FVKESK. The CDR3 loop spans 16 amino acids. CDR3 residues: CASSQGRIWGEYEQYF. The CDR3 DNA reads as TGTGCCAGCAGCCAAGGACGTATATGGGGGGAATACGAGCAGTACTTC. Based on the CDR3 plus reference TRBV14 and TRBJ2-7, the full variable domain is EAGVTQFPSHSVIEKGQTVTLRCDPISGHDNLYWYRRVMGKEIKFLLHFVKESKQDESGMPNNRFLAERTGGTYSTLKVQPAELEDSGVYFCASSQGRIWGEYEQYFGPGTRLTVT.

The V and J genes are TRBV11-2 and TRBJ1-6; D not certain. The length of the CDR3 is 17 residues. The V and J ends lost 5 bases and 9 bases respectively, with 23 bases between them. Germline CDR1 SGHAT, CDR2 FQNNGV. The CDR3, as DNA: TGTGCCAGCAGCCGACGCGGGGAACTAGTTTGGGGTTCACCCCTCCACTTT. Translated, it gives CASSRRGELVWGSPLHF. Based on the CDR3 plus reference TRBV11-2 and TRBJ1-6, the full variable domain is EAGVAQSPRYKIIEKRQSVAFWCNPISGHATLYWYQQILGQGPKLLIQFQNNGVVDDSQLPKDRFSAERLKGVDSTLKIQPAKLEDSAVYLCASSRRGELVWGSPLHFGNGTRLTVT.

This clone was observed a few times. J is TRBJ1-6 and V is TRBV30; TRBD1 is a possible D gene (6 bases). CDR3 size: 16 residues. V was shortened by 4 bases and J by 4 bases, with 17 bases between the two germline ends. Germline V CDR1 and CDR2: GTSNPN, SVGIG (reference sequence). The CDR3 spells CAWIRTTGGYNSPLHF. CDR3 nucleotide sequence: TGTGCCTGGATTCGAACGACAGGAGGATATAATTCACCCCTCCACTTT.

The chain joins TRBV2 to TRBJ1-6; D remains unclear. Trimming removed 11 bases from V and 8 bases from J, with 16 bases in between. The germline V gene encodes CDR1 SNHLY and CDR2 FYNNEI. This CDR3 is built from 13 residues. CDR3 amino acids: CALRLGPDSPLHF. CDR3 bases: TGTGCCCTTCGACTAGGGCCGGATTCACCCCTCCACTTT.